This TCR beta chain was documented in a study of immune cell composition in non-small cell lung cancer. Study-wide results and limits: TIL tumour reactivity correlated with maximal tumour-associated clone frequency in adenocarcinoma.

Normal lung was taken at the farthest possible site, at least 3 cm from tumour. Libraries were prepared by immunoSEQ multiplex PCR; TCRdb keeps only in-frame clonotypes and omits some of them. The sample holds roughly 2,500 clones, roughly four fifths seen once. CDR1 SNHLY and CDR2 FYNNEI come from the germline V gene. The trim removed 10 bases at V and 3 bases at J, leaving 5 bases unmatched. This CDR3 is 13 amino acids long. A remark on this clone: Its antigen is not known.

Separately, the same data were catalogued under a study of CD4 T cells in lung cancer. From that report: Some patients had received nivolumab or pembrolizumab before giving blood.

The sample comprised non-adjacent lung tissue. This chain joins TRBV2 and TRBJ2-2; 7 positions match TRBD1. This receptor was obtained from a human donor with non-small cell lung cancer. CDR3 region: CAKDREHTGELFF. Written as DNA, the CDR3 is TGTGCCAAAGACAGGGAGCACACCGGGGAGCTGTTTTTT.